This T cell receptor (beta chain) stems from a study of cytomegalovirus exposure and HLA in healthy donors. In the study overall: An earlier analysis identified 117 million unique TCR beta sequences in about 200 million T cells.

This clone was picked up one time. Its antigen is not identified. The study's findings and limits: Upon later analysis, TCR association rates were observed to vary by HLA locus, being highest for DRB1 and lowest for HLA-C. Some V segments could not be told apart, so they were left out, TRBV6-2 and TRBV6-3 among them.

The PCR employed 60 Vbeta primers together with 13 Jbeta primers. Source study methods: A follow-up analysis tallied 70 million to 80 million unique TCR beta chains, roughly 11 million shared. Here immunoSEQ multiplex PCR was the method, and the copy in TCRdb shows in-frame clones only, minus some. That table supplies the V and J calls and clone size; D and trimming were determined from the DNA. The sample yields about 130,000 clones, around 81% seen once. Germline CDR1 SGHAT, CDR2 FQNNGV. The CDR3 has 13 residues. Deletions cut 4 bases from V and 4 bases from J, with 10 bases between. This chain connects TRBV11-2 to TRBJ1-1, with D unclear. The receptor was isolated from a female donor in good health and CMV-seronegative. Sequenced: PBMCs. This CDR3 reads CASSSLRITEAFF. Written as DNA, the CDR3 is TGTGCCAGCAGCTCCTTGCGGATCACTGAAGCTTTCTTT.